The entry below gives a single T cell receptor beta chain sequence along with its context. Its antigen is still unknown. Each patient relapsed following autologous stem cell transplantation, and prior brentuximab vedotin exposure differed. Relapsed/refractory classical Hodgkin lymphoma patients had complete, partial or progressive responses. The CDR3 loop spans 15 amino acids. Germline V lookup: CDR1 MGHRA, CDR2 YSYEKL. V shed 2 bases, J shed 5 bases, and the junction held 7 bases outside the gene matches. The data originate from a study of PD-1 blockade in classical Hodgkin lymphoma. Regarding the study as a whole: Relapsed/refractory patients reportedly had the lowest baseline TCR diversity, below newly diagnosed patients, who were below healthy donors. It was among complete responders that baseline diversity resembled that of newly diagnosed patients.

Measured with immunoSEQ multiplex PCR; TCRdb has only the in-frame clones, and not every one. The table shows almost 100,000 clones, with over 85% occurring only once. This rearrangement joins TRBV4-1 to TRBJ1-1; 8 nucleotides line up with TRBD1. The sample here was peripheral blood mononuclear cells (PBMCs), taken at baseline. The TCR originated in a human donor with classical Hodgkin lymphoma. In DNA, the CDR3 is TGCGCCAGCAGCCAAACCCAGGGGGCGAGGACTGAAGCTTTCTTT. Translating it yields CASSQTQGARTEAFF.